The text below deals with one T cell receptor beta chain. Antigen specificity is unknown. The data are from a study of cytotoxic CD8 clonotypes in ibrutinib-treated CLL. Study-level findings and limits: Shared public clonotypes were rare, and on treatment they either got smaller or stayed the same.

For TCR beta libraries, around 1.8 micrograms of genomic DNA were obtained from cryopreserved PBMCs. The CDR3 has 15 residues. Trimming left V 2 bases short and J 0 bases short, with 6 bases between. Germline-derived CDR1 and CDR2 are SGHRS and YFSETQ. Only in-frame clones appear in the TCRdb table, and some are missing; sequencing was by immunoSEQ multiplex PCR. The data hold tens of thousands of clones, with less than 70% observed a single time. The TCR originated in a human donor with chronic lymphocytic leukemia. This sample comprised PBMCs, obtained after 12 months of ibrutinib treatment. The rearrangement joins TRBV5-1 to TRBJ1-6; D gene ambiguous. The CDR3 here is CASSLGSSYNSPLHF. CDR3 DNA: TGCGCCAGCAGCTTAGGCAGCTCCTATAATTCACCCCTCCACTTT.